The 8 T cell receptor beta chains below come from one sample, sequenced in a study of blood T cell repertoires in COVID-19. Some clones are missing from TCRdb's copy, which holds only in-frame ones; the method was immunoSEQ multiplex PCR. The table includes about 120,000 clones, approximately 74% detected once. Sequenced: peripheral blood. All receptors come from a man in his 60s with acute or convalescent COVID-19.

The CDR3 region is CASSYRQGQAGVDTQYF. CDR3 DNA sequence: TGTGCCAGCAGCTACAGACAGGGTCAGGCTGGAGTCGATACGCAGTATTTT. The chain couples TRBV27 to TRBJ2-3; 7 bases line up with TRBD1. The CDR3 has 17 residues. CDR1 is MNHEY and CDR2 is SMNVEV in the germline V gene (reference sequence). Unmatched junction bases numbered 18, after V lost 6 bases and J lost 6 bases.

The rearrangement links TRBV2 to TRBJ2-7, with D maybe TRBD1 (6 bases). V dropped 6 bases and J dropped 11 bases, with 14 bases sitting between them. Looked up from germline, CDR1 is SNHLY and CDR2 is FYNNEI. CDR3 size: 11 residues. Here the CDR3 DNA reads TGTGCCAGCAGAGTCCAGGGGCTCGAGTACTTC. Translation: CASRVQGLEYF.

Points on this clone: This CDR3 is also generated by other DNA sequences in the sample. The CDR3 DNA sequence: TGTGCCAGCAGTTTGGTTAGAAATCAGCCCCAGCATTTT. Residues: CASSLVRNQPQHF. The rearrangement uses TRBV12-3 or TRBV12-4 and TRBJ1-5; D remains ambiguous. The CDR3 extends over 13 amino acids. V lost 3 bases and J lost 4, with 7 bases in between.

The chain joins TRBV28 to TRBJ2-7; 10 positions match TRBD2. The V and J ends lost 3 bases and 6 bases, in that order; junction bases with no gene match: 8. CDR3 length equals 15 residues. Germline loops: CDR1 MDHEN, CDR2 SYDVKM. The CDR3 region is CASSFLRTSGAEQYF. DNA for the CDR3: TGTGCCAGCAGTTTCCTTCGGACTAGCGGTGCCGAGCAGTACTTC. The full variable domain, its missing parts supplied by reference TRBV28 and TRBJ2-7, is DVKVTQSSRYLVKRTGEKVFLECVQDMDHENMFWYRQDPGLGLRLIYFSYDVKMKEKGDIPEGYSVSREKKERFSLILESASTNQTSMYLCASSFLRTSGAEQYFGPGTRLTVT.

The J gene is TRBJ2-1, the V gene TRBV5-4; 7 bases are a match to TRBD2. CDR3 length equals 16 residues. Germline V gene data show CDR1 as SGHNT and CDR2 as YYREEE (reference sequence). The J segment lost 8 bases and the V segment lost 1 base, leaving 12 bases of the junction unmatched. The CDR3 DNA sequence: TGTGCCAGCAGCTTGCGCATAGCGGGCCCCTTGGATGAGCAGTTCTTC. Encoded protein: CASSLRIAGPLDEQFF.

This clone turned up a few times. The chain joins TRBV30 to TRBJ1-2; the D is unclear. CDR1 is GTSNPN and CDR2 is SVGIG in the germline V gene (reference sequence). V lost 2 bases to trimming and J lost 4 bases, with 11 bases between them. This CDR3 comprises 13 residues. CDR3 loop: CAWSRRIGYGYTF. CDR3 in DNA: TGTGCCTGGAGTAGGAGGATTGGCTATGGCTACACCTTC.

The chain has TRBV7-9 and TRBJ1-6; unclear D gene. Between the trimmed V and J ends, which lost 5 bases and 0 bases, there was a span of 11 bases. Germline V gene lookup returns CDR1 SEHNR and CDR2 FQNEAQ (reference sequence). This CDR3 contains 16 residues. In nucleotides, the CDR3 is TGTGCCAGCAGCCGGGAGTTGAGCTCCTATAATTCACCCCTCCACTTT. Amino acid sequence: CASSRELSSYNSPLHF. The whole variable domain, remainder taken from reference TRBV7-9 and TRBJ1-6, is DTGVSQNPRHKITKRGQNVTFRCDPISEHNRLYWYRQTLGQGPEFLTYFQNEAQLEKSRLLSDRFSAERPKGSFSTLEIQRTEQGDSAMYLCASSRELSSYNSPLHFGNGTRLTVT.

This rearrangement joins TRBV6-5 to TRBJ2-7; D might be TRBD1 (6 bases). Germline V gene lookup returns CDR1 MNHEY and CDR2 SVGAGI. This CDR3 is built from 14 residues. V was shortened by 6 bases and J by 4 bases, with 16 bases between the two germline ends. The CDR3 nucleotides read TGTGCCAGCAGGGACAGAAATGTTTATTACGAGCAGTACTTC. This encodes CASRDRNVYYEQYF.